This T cell receptor beta chain was captured by sequencing in a study of shared T cell receptors in the human thymus (dated by TCRdb to the early 2020s). As for the study more broadly: The study examined how the human thymus generates shared, self-reactive T-cell receptor alpha chains.

In regard to this clone: This clone's antigen is unknown. Per-base quality was not reported, and no clone a single base away is much larger than it.

The library was generated by the immunoSEQ multiplex PCR assay. TCRdb mirrors the immuneACCESS table, restricted to in-frame sequences. Some clones are absent from its copies; in checked studies, under half trace to an unresolved V gene, and the reason for the others is unknown. For this sample the table gives around 730,000 clones, of which around 85% were detected only once. The ten largest clones represent over 0.008% of the sample. V gives up 0 bases and J gives up 1 base, and the segment between their germline ends measures 10 bases. From cysteine to phenylalanine, the CDR3 is 15 amino acids long. Of the read, only the CDR3 DNA is kept; its 45 bases are in frame from base 1. The germline V gene yields SGHRS for CDR1 and YFSETQ for CDR2. These data are also associated with another study on human thymus T cells. That second publication adds: Donors were immunologically healthy infants undergoing open corrective cardiac surgery for congenital heart defects in Finland. The thymus tissue came from surgical resects taken out during corrective cardiac surgery. Biased V and J gene segment usage appeared to be present in both thymic and peripheral blood repertoires. Highly overlapping thymic TCR repertoires among unrelated individuals were reported in the related research. The study described the TCR alpha and beta repertoires in about 8 infant thymus samples and a few matching peripheral blood samples. Donor ages ranged from about 7 to 244 days, and the cohort comprised six male and a couple of female infants. After being mechanically released from the tissue, thymocytes were kept at -70 degrees C in pellets of roughly 9.5-32 million cells. Genomic DNA was extracted from frozen cell pellets with a QIAsymphony instrument. The immunoSEQ multiplex PCR assay was used to amplify the TCRB and TCRAD loci from a standardized amount of quality-controlled genomic DNA. The amplicons covered the V(D)J region and were long enough to include the CDR3 and to identify the V and J genes. The amplicons were sequenced on an Illumina platform via the commercial immunoSEQ service. Primer bias and sequencing errors were corrected as previously described, and TCRAD and TCRB definitions were based on the IMGT database. The repertoires were analysed using immunoSEQ Analyzer 3.0 and VDJTools for basic statistics, V/J segment usage, diversity estimates, rarefaction and pairwise overlap. Chao1, ChaoE, Efron-Thisted, Shannon and inverse Simpson indices were used to estimate diversity, which was also estimated on datasets down-sampled to the smallest sample. Repertoire overlap was assessed by strict matching of CDR3 nucleotide sequence, V gene and J gene, and clustering was done by Jaccard-based multidimensional scaling. On average, thymus samples gave 800,000 or so unique TCRB clonotypes, whereas blood samples gave approximately 84,000.

This receptor chain uses TRBV5-1 and TRBJ2-5; TRBD1 is a weak D gene call, 6 bases matching. This clonotype originated in a girl under three years old with a congenital heart defect. Donor details come from another sample of the same person, matched by shared clones. Sequences were obtained from thymocytes. The CDR3 sequence is CASSLARGIQETQYF. The bases are TGCGCCAGCAGCTTGGCAAGGGGGATCCAAGAGACCCAGTACTTC.